One and the same sample provided the 32 T cell receptor beta chains below, sequenced in a study of blood T cell repertoires in COVID-19. Sequencing used immunoSEQ multiplex PCR; TCRdb keeps in-frame clones, though not all of them. The profile shows over 150,000 clones, about 87% of them singletons. The sample consisted of peripheral blood. These receptors were obtained from a woman aged 70-85 years with COVID-19, enrolled during active disease.

A note on this clone: Different DNA sequences within this sample yield the same CDR3. The chain links TRBV4-1 to TRBJ2-3; 12 bases fit TRBD2. V lost 4 bases to trimming and J lost 5 bases; unmatched junction nucleotides: 7. CDR3 length equals 16 residues. Germline V gene data show CDR1 as MGHRA and CDR2 as YSYEKL. As DNA, the CDR3 is TGCGCCAGCAGCCCCCGACTAGCGGGAGTTGGAGATACGCAGTATTTT. Translation: CASSPRLAGVGDTQYF.

J is TRBJ2-7 and V is TRBV6-2 or TRBV6-3, with TRBD1 matching 7 bases. This CDR3 has 15 amino acids. The V gene's germline CDR1 is MNHEY and CDR2 SVGEGT. Trimming removed 6 bases from V and 2 bases from J; junction bases left unmatched: 10. The CDR3 region has the DNA TGTGCCAGCAGCTTGATCGGGACAGCGACCTACGAGCAGTACTTC. Its protein is CASSLIGTATYEQYF.

The sample holds a few counts of this clone. The CDR3 protein is CASSVTGVGAEKLFF. The CDR3 DNA follows: TGTGCCAGCAGTGTTACAGGGGTGGGGGCGGAAAAACTGTTTTTT. This chain uses TRBV2 with TRBJ1-4, with 7 bases lining up with TRBD1. Germline V gives CDR1 SNHLY, CDR2 FYNNEI. V gave up 4 bases and J gave up 8 bases; unmatched junction bases: 10. This CDR3 spans 15 amino acids.

J is TRBJ2-3 and V is TRBV24-1, with TRBD2 as a possible D gene (6 bases). V was shortened by 5 bases and J by 1 base, with 9 bases between the two germline ends. Germline V gene data show CDR1 as KGHDR and CDR2 as SFDVKD. This CDR3 has 14 amino acids. This chain's CDR3 is CATSGGGGTDTQYF. CDR3 nucleotide sequence: TGTGCCACCAGTGGTGGAGGGGGCACAGATACGCAGTATTTT.

V usage is TRBV3-1 (or the pseudogene TRBV3-2) and J usage is TRBJ1-2; D uncertain. The CDR3 is made up of 14 amino acids. Deletions cut 5 bases from V and 8 bases from J, with 18 bases between. Germline-derived CDR1 and CDR2 are LGHDT and YNNKEL (reference sequence). This chain's CDR3 is CASSFTTGREGYTF. For the CDR3, the DNA is TGTGCCAGCAGCTTTACAACCGGTAGGGAGGGCTACACCTTC.

This chain connects TRBV4-1 to TRBJ1-6; D not certain. Per germline, CDR1 MGHRA and CDR2 YSYEKL. The germline V and J ends were trimmed by 0 bases and 7 bases, with 16 bases remaining between them. The CDR3 extends over 17 amino acids. The CDR3 nucleotides read TGCGCCAGCAGCCAAGATCATGAGTTGGTAATCAATTCACCCCTCCACTTT. It specifies CASSQDHELVINSPLHF.

CDR3 coding DNA: TGTGCCATCAGTGAGACTAGCGGGAGGAAAGGATACGAGCAGTACTTC. This encodes CAISETSGRKGYEQYF. This chain uses TRBV10-3 with TRBJ2-7; 12 nucleotides align to TRBD2. This CDR3 is 16 amino acids long. After removal of 2 bases from V and 4 bases from J, the junction contained 6 bases not matched to a gene. Germline CDR1 ENHRY, CDR2 SYGVKD.

This sequence joins TRBV11-2 and TRBJ2-1; D is unresolved. Per germline, CDR1 SGHAT and CDR2 FQNNGV. This CDR3 region has 13 residues. V dropped 0 bases and J dropped 8 bases, with 8 bases sitting between them. CDR3 bases: TGTGCCAGCAGCTTAGATACCGAGGATGAGCAGTTCTTC. Protein sequence: CASSLDTEDEQFF.

The J gene is TRBJ2-7, the V gene TRBV4-1, with D perhaps matching TRBD2 (5 bases). The CDR3 totals 17 residues. Deletions cut 2 bases from V and 4 bases from J, with 21 bases between. CDR1 is MGHRA, CDR2 YSYEKL, per germline. CDR3 bases: TGCGCCAGCAGCCAACGGATTAGCGTCAGTGGGATGTACGAGCAGTACTTC. This codes for CASSQRISVSGMYEQYF.

The chain links TRBV20-1 to TRBJ2-7; weak D call: TRBD1 (7 bases). This CDR3 comprises 15 residues. V shed 3 bases and J shed 2 bases, with 17 bases lying between them. Germline CDR1 reads DFQATT; CDR2 reads SNEGSKA (reference sequence). The CDR3 bases are TGCAGTGCTAGTCTTCAGGGGGGTGCGACCTACGAGCAGTACTTC. This sequence encodes CSASLQGGATYEQYF.

The table lists this clone with a count of one. The chain uses TRBV19 and TRBJ1-1, with a weak D call TRBD1 (6 bases). The CDR3 loop spans 18 amino acids. Between the trimmed V and J ends, which lost 5 bases and 1 base, there was a span of 23 bases. Germline V CDR1 and CDR2: LNHDA, SQIVND (reference sequence). CDR3 bases: TGTGCCAGTAGTCGACCGGAGCCGGACAGAGTATCGAACACTGAAGCTTTCTTT. This gives the protein CASSRPEPDRVSNTEAFF.

This chain uses TRBV30 with TRBJ1-6, with a possible D match to TRBD1 (5 bases). The CDR3 loop spans 12 amino acids. Trimming took off 4 bases at V and 9 bases at J, with 10 bases between the two ends. The germline CDR1 and CDR2 sequences are GTSNPN and SVGIG (reference sequence). This chain's CDR3 is CAWTRAPSPLHF. The CDR3 coding sequence is TGTGCCTGGACCAGGGCTCCTTCACCCCTCCACTTT.

This clone was recorded once. The chain employs TRBV6-1 and TRBJ2-7; possibly TRBD2 for D (6 bases). V lost 3 bases and J 0 bases, leaving 9 bases between the germline ends. The CDR3 runs 14 residues. Germline V gene sequence: CDR1 MNHNS, CDR2 SASEGT. In DNA, the CDR3 is TGTGCCAGCAGTGAGCCGGGACTCTCCTACGAGCAGTACTTC. This translates into CASSEPGLSYEQYF.

This clone was observed a few times. This chain links TRBV5-8 with TRBJ1-2; TRBD1 aligns across 7 bases. The CDR3 runs 14 residues. J lost 8 bases, V lost 4 bases, and 11 bases had no gene match. Germline CDR1 is SGHTS and CDR2 is YDEGEE. CDR3 protein: CASSPTGTGWGYTF. The CDR3 DNA is TGTGCCAGCAGCCCGACAGGGACCGGATGGGGCTACACCTTC.

This clone was seen once. The chain employs TRBV18 and TRBJ1-2; possible D gene TRBD1, 5 bases. CDR1 KGHSH and CDR2 LQKENI come from the germline V gene. The CDR3 is made up of 14 amino acids. V was shortened by 3 bases and J by 4 bases, with 12 bases between the two germline ends. The CDR3 coding sequence is TGTGCCAGCTCACCCCTTCGGGGGTCCTATGGCTACACCTTC. This sequence encodes CASSPLRGSYGYTF.

This CDR3 is CASSVQSYEQYF. The CDR3 region has the DNA TGTGCCAGCAGTGTACAGTCCTACGAGCAGTACTTC. The genes are TRBV28 and TRBJ2-7; D is uncertain. V lost 5 bases, J lost 1 base, and 6 bases lay in between. The CDR3 is 12 residues long. Germline V gene lookup returns CDR1 MDHEN and CDR2 SYDVKM. Full variable domain (missing parts from reference TRBV28 and TRBJ2-7): DVKVTQSSRYLVKRTGEKVFLECVQDMDHENMFWYRQDPGLGLRLIYFSYDVKMKEKGDIPEGYSVSREKKERFSLILESASTNQTSMYLCASSVQSYEQYFGPGTRLTVT.

The CDR3 loop reads CASSVPTGGTDTQYF. The CDR3 DNA reads as TGTGCCAGCAGCGTCCCAACAGGGGGCACAGATACGCAGTATTTT. The rearrangement joins TRBV5-5 to TRBJ2-3, with TRBD1 matching 7 bases. From germline, CDR1 is SGHKS and CDR2 YYEKEE (reference sequence). This CDR3 has 15 amino acids. With V trimmed by 4 bases and J by 1 base, 6 bases remained unmatched.

In its sample, this clone was seen a few times. The chain employs TRBV29-1 and TRBJ2-7; 7 bases agree with TRBD1. The germline V gene has CDR1 SQVTM and CDR2 ANQGSEA. V dropped 6 bases and J dropped 3; count of bases not matched to a gene: 8. The CDR3 covers 13 residues. The CDR3 region has the DNA TGCAGCGTAGGGAGACAGGGTGGCTACGAGCAGTACTTC. Translation: CSVGRQGGYEQYF.

This sequence joins TRBV30 and TRBJ2-7; D is perhaps TRBD1 (5 bases). The CDR3 has 11 amino acids. Trimming left V 2 bases short and J 6 bases short, with 8 bases between. Looked up from germline, CDR1 is GTSNPN and CDR2 is SVGIG (reference sequence). The CDR3 spells CAWSRQGEQYF. In nucleotides, the CDR3 is TGTGCCTGGAGTAGGCAGGGCGAGCAGTACTTC.

The chain is built from TRBV28 and TRBJ2-5; a weak D match, TRBD1 (5 bases). This CDR3 is 14 amino acids long. Germline lookup yields CDR1 MDHEN and CDR2 SYDVKM. V was clipped by 6 bases and J by 4 bases, with 15 bases between them. The CDR3, as DNA: TGTGCCAGCAGGCCTCAGGGTATGGGAGAGACCCAGTACTTC. Its translation: CASRPQGMGETQYF.

The genes are TRBV19 and TRBJ2-5; D possibly corresponds to TRBD1 (6 bases). V was trimmed by 3 bases and J by 4 bases, leaving 12 bases between them. The CDR3 consists of 14 residues. From germline, CDR1 is LNHDA and CDR2 SQIVND (reference sequence). CDR3 sequence reads: CASSMAQGGETQYF. DNA of the CDR3: TGTGCCAGTAGTATGGCACAGGGTGGAGAGACCCAGTACTTC.

V usage is TRBV5-5 and J usage is TRBJ1-4; D not resolved. The germline V and J ends were trimmed by 0 bases and 7 bases, with 7 bases remaining between them. The CDR3 length is 13 residues. The V gene's germline CDR1 is SGHKS and CDR2 YYEKEE (reference sequence). CDR3 coding DNA: TGTGCCAGCAGCTTGGGTGGTAGTGAAAAACTGTTTTTT. This encodes CASSLGGSEKLFF.

The rearrangement links TRBV28 to TRBJ1-3; the D gene is possibly TRBD1 (5 bases). V lost 5 bases to trimming and J lost 0 bases, with 11 bases between them. Germline V lookup: CDR1 MDHEN, CDR2 SYDVKM. CDR3 size: 15 residues. This CDR3 is CASSLDSISGNTIYF. The CDR3 DNA reads TGTGCCAGCAGTCTTGACAGTATCTCTGGAAACACCATATATTTT.

The chain links TRBV11-3 to TRBJ1-2; D remains unclear. Germline-derived CDR1 and CDR2 are SGHNT and YENEEA. The CDR3 consists of 13 residues. The germline V and J ends were trimmed by 5 bases and 2 bases, with 9 bases remaining between them. The CDR3 sequence is CASSRVQNYGYTF. The CDR3 DNA sequence: TGTGCCAGCAGCCGTGTACAGAACTATGGCTACACCTTC.

The rearrangement joins TRBV3-1 (or the pseudogene TRBV3-2) to TRBJ2-1; 7 bases map to TRBD2. V was clipped by 4 bases and J by 4 bases; unmatched bases: 7. Germline lookup yields CDR1 LGHDT and CDR2 YNNKEL (reference sequence). The CDR3 totals 15 residues. The CDR3 bases are TGTGCCAGCAGCCCCATCAAGCGGGGATACAATGAGCAGTTCTTC. Its protein product is CASSPIKRGYNEQFF.

The rearrangement uses TRBV4-2 and TRBJ2-7; D might be TRBD2 (6 bases). Trimming removed 1 base at V and 3 bases at J, with 7 bases between. CDR1 is LGHNA, CDR2 YNFKEQ, per germline. This CDR3 contains 13 residues. The CDR3 sequence: CASSQVGSYEQYF. The CDR3 DNA follows: TGTGCCAGCAGCCAAGTCGGGAGCTACGAGCAGTACTTC.

DNA of the CDR3: TGTGCCAGCAGTTTATTGGACAGGCTGAACACTGAAGCTTTCTTT. It encodes CASSLLDRLNTEAFF. The chain has TRBV28 and TRBJ1-1, with 7 bases fitting TRBD1. The ends lost 1 base at V and 0 bases at J; junction bases unmatched: 2. The CDR3 runs 15 residues. Germline CDR1 is MDHEN and CDR2 is SYDVKM.

The chain carries TRBV3-1 (or the pseudogene TRBV3-2) and TRBJ1-5; 7 bases map to TRBD1. V dropped 4 bases and J dropped 1; count of bases not matched to a gene: 4. CDR3 length equals 15 residues. Germline CDR1 LGHDT, CDR2 YNNKEL (reference sequence). The CDR3 region is CASSRGRGSNQPQHF. CDR3 in DNA: TGTGCCAGCAGCCGCGGCAGGGGGAGCAATCAGCCCCAGCATTTT.

This chain uses TRBV6-2 or TRBV6-3 with TRBJ2-5; 8 bases align to TRBD1. V shed 0 bases, J shed 7 bases, and the junction held 10 bases outside the gene matches. Germline CDR1 reads MNHEY; CDR2 reads SVGEGT. The CDR3 loop spans 16 amino acids. In nucleotides, the CDR3 is TGTGCCAGCAGTTACTCTGGACAGGGAAACAGGGGGACCCAGTACTTC. It yields the protein CASSYSGQGNRGTQYF.

This clone was seen a handful of times. The gene calls are TRBV11-2 and TRBJ2-3; unclear D gene. CDR1 SGHAT and CDR2 FQNNGV come from the germline V gene. This CDR3 contains 15 residues. V was trimmed by 5 bases and J by 0 bases, leaving 12 bases between them. This CDR3 reads CASSQNYKSTDTQYF. CDR3 sequence (DNA): TGTGCCAGCAGCCAGAACTATAAAAGCACAGATACGCAGTATTTT.

This rearrangement joins TRBV5-1 to TRBJ2-1; D possibly corresponds to TRBD2 (7 bases). This CDR3 is 17 amino acids long. Germline V gene sequence: CDR1 SGHRS, CDR2 YFSETQ. Trimming took 3 bases from V and 5 from J, leaving 21 bases between them. In DNA, the CDR3 is TGCGCCAGCAGCTCAGGGGACTATCTCCCTGCTAACAATGAGCAGTTCTTC. Protein: CASSSGDYLPANNEQFF.

This clone was detected only once. This rearrangement joins TRBV5-1 to TRBJ1-2; the match to TRBD1 covers 9 bases. Looked up from germline, CDR1 is SGHRS and CDR2 is YFSETQ. The CDR3 is 14 residues long. V shed 4 bases, J shed 4 bases, and the junction held 5 bases outside the gene matches. The CDR3 is CASSNTGGGYGYTF. The CDR3 coding sequence is TGCGCCAGCAGCAATACAGGGGGCGGCTATGGCTACACCTTC.